This T cell receptor (beta chain) stems from a study of blood T cell repertoires in COVID-19. This CDR3 contains 15 residues. Trimming removed 1 base from V and 4 bases from J, with 14 bases in between. Germline V gene lookup returns CDR1 MGHRA and CDR2 YSYEKL. Recruitment covered fewer than 25 US areas and drew participants whose ages spanned 18 to 89 years. Source study methods: The assay estimated nucleated cells by amplifying reference gene primers. The repertoire was sequenced with immunoSEQ multiplex PCR; TCRdb's copy has only in-frame clones and lacks some. V and J calls and clone size are given by that table; D and trimming were obtained from the DNA. This sample has roughly 200,000 clones, with about 87% found just once.

This clonotype originated in a man in his thirties or forties who had recovered from COVID-19. The chain employs TRBV4-1 and TRBJ2-7; perhaps TRBD2 as D (6 bases). Source material: PBMCs or T cells enriched from blood (not recorded which). The CDR3 DNA follows: TGCGCCAGCAGCCAAGCGGACGGGGGTCTTTACGAGCAGTACTTC. Its protein product is CASSQADGGLYEQYF.